These 17 T cell receptor beta chains were sequenced from one sample in a study of cytomegalovirus exposure and HLA in healthy donors. The PCR had 60 Vbeta and 13 Jbeta primers. Here immunoSEQ multiplex PCR was the method, and the copy in TCRdb shows in-frame clones only, minus some. The data show tens of thousands of clones, 78% seen once. The specimen sequenced was PBMCs. The receptors were sampled from a male donor in good health and CMV-seropositive.

The gene calls are TRBV7-9 and TRBJ2-2; 9 nucleotides line up with TRBD1. Germline values: CDR1 SEHNR, CDR2 FQNEAQ (reference sequence). Unmatched junction bases numbered 9, after V lost 5 bases and J lost 5 bases. This CDR3 is 16 amino acids long. CDR3 sequence: CASSPEGQGTTGELFF. Written as DNA, the CDR3 is TGTGCCAGCAGCCCTGAGGGACAGGGTACGACCGGGGAGCTGTTTTTT.

The V call is TRBV15, the J call TRBJ1-1; D gene unclear. Trimming removed 3 bases from V and 5 bases from J, with 10 bases in between. CDR1 LNHNV and CDR2 YYDKDF come from the germline V gene (reference sequence). CDR3 length: 13 residues. CDR3 sequence: CATSSYPGTEAFF. The CDR3 coding sequence is TGTGCCACCAGCAGCTACCCGGGGACTGAAGCTTTCTTT.

This clone appeared a few times. V gene TRBV25-1 combines with J gene TRBJ2-2; maybe TRBD1 (6 bases). Germline CDR1 is MGHDK and CDR2 is SYGVNS. CDR3 size: 14 residues. Trimming cost V 7 bases and J 0 bases, with 9 bases left between them. The CDR3 is CASNGQSNTGELFF. CDR3 DNA sequence: TGTGCCAGCAATGGACAGTCGAACACCGGGGAGCTGTTTTTT. The variable domain in full, with the rest retrieved from reference TRBV25-1 and TRBJ2-2, is EADIYQTPRYLVIGTGKKITLECSQTMGHDKMYWYQQDPGMELHLIHYSYGVNSTEKGDLSSESTVSRIRTEHFPLTLESARPSHTSQYLCASNGQSNTGELFFGEGSRLTVL.

The genes are TRBV19 and TRBJ2-2; 16 bases align to TRBD2. CDR1 LNHDA and CDR2 SQIVND come from the germline V gene (reference sequence). V lost 7 bases to trimming and J lost 4 bases; unmatched junction nucleotides: 9. The length of the CDR3 is 18 residues. The CDR3 DNA sequence: TGTGCCAGTATACCGGGACTAGCGGGAGGGCTAGGCACCGGGGAGCTGTTTTTT. It translates to CASIPGLAGGLGTGELFF.

The J gene is TRBJ1-1, the V gene TRBV25-1; 7 positions match TRBD1. CDR1 is MGHDK, CDR2 SYGVNS, per germline. This CDR3 is 14 amino acids long. The V and J ends lost 6 bases and 1 base, in that order; junction bases with no gene match: 5. The CDR3 reads CASSLQGKNTEAFF. CDR3 bases: TGTGCCAGCAGCCTACAGGGGAAGAACACTGAAGCTTTCTTT.

This chain joins TRBV6-5 and TRBJ2-7; D may be TRBD1 (6 bases). V was cut by 6 bases and J by 2 bases, with 11 bases left in between. Germline lookup yields CDR1 MNHEY and CDR2 SVGAGI. The CDR3 runs 13 residues. The CDR3 nucleotides are TGTGCCAGCAGCACACAGGGACCCTACGAGCAGTACTTC. Amino acid sequence: CASSTQGPYEQYF.

This clone was seen a handful of times. The chain recombines TRBV6-6 with TRBJ1-6; D is ambiguous. V was shortened by 3 bases and J by 12 bases, with 9 bases between the two germline ends. The germline V gene has CDR1 MNHNY and CDR2 SVGAGI (reference sequence). The CDR3 is made up of 12 amino acids. For the CDR3, the DNA is TGTGCCAGCAGTTATCTTAGCGGACCCCTCCACTTT. Its translation is CASSYLSGPLHF.

The chain employs TRBV5-1 and TRBJ2-3; tentative D call: TRBD1 (6 bases). V shed 1 base and J shed 0 bases, with 9 bases lying between them. The CDR3 is 15 amino acids. The germline V gene encodes CDR1 SGHRS and CDR2 YFSETQ. The CDR3: CASSLRGGSTDTQYF. Written as DNA, the CDR3 is TGCGCCAGCAGCTTGCGAGGGGGTAGCACAGATACGCAGTATTTT.

DNA of the CDR3: TGCGCCAGCAGCTGGGGGACAGGGGGTTTTAGCACAGATACGCAGTATTTT. Its translation is CASSWGTGGFSTDTQYF. The chain carries TRBV5-1 and TRBJ2-3; 11 positions agree with TRBD1. Germline CDR1 reads SGHRS; CDR2 reads YFSETQ. The J segment lost 0 bases and the V segment lost 3 bases, leaving 6 bases of the junction unmatched. CDR3 length: 17 amino acids.

V gene TRBV11-2 combines with J gene TRBJ2-7; 9 nucleotides line up with TRBD2. Germline V lookup: CDR1 SGHAT, CDR2 FQNNGV. Trimming cost V 0 bases and J 2 bases; bases outside gene matches: 17. The CDR3 spans 20 residues. Here the CDR3 reads CASSLDQGSGRRQRTYEQYF. The CDR3 DNA is TGTGCCAGCAGCTTAGATCAGGGTAGCGGGAGACGGCAGAGAACCTACGAGCAGTACTTC.

Only one count was recorded for this clone. This chain uses TRBV14 with TRBJ2-1; 8 nucleotides match TRBD2. The CDR3 runs 16 residues. The ends lost 2 bases at V and 12 bases at J; junction bases unmatched: 15. CDR1 SGHDN and CDR2 FVKESK come from the germline V gene. CDR3 sequence reads: CASSQFATSAQEGQFF. The CDR3 nucleotides read TGTGCCAGCAGCCAATTCGCGACTAGCGCGCAGGAGGGGCAGTTCTTC.

The chain couples TRBV15 to TRBJ2-3; D may be TRBD2 (6 bases). Germline-derived CDR1 and CDR2 are LNHNV and YYDKDF (reference sequence). V was cut by 0 bases and J by 1 base, with 11 bases left in between. This CDR3 comprises 16 residues. The CDR3 nucleotides are TGTGCCACCAGCAGAGATCGGGGCGGGGGCACAGATACGCAGTATTTT. Its protein is CATSRDRGGGTDTQYF.

The table lists this clone with a few counts. The V and J genes are TRBV4-3 and TRBJ1-1; a possible D gene is TRBD1 (6 bases). The CDR3 runs to 14 residues. Trimming cost V 0 bases and J 6 bases, with 11 bases left between them. CDR1 LGHNA and CDR2 YSLEER come from the germline V gene. CDR3 region: CASSQEPQGPEAFF. CDR3 coding DNA: TGCGCCAGCAGCCAAGAACCACAGGGACCTGAAGCTTTCTTT.

Points on this clone: The identical CDR3 is also encoded by other nucleotide sequences in the sample. The V call is TRBV6-5, the J call TRBJ2-3, with 7 nucleotides matching TRBD1. CDR3 length equals 14 residues. Germline V lookup: CDR1 MNHEY, CDR2 SVGAGI. The junction had 2 bases not matched to a gene; V was cut back by 5 bases and J by 0 bases. This CDR3 is CASSPGGSTDTQYF. Here the CDR3 DNA reads TGTGCCAGCAGTCCAGGGGGTAGCACAGATACGCAGTATTTT.

The V and J genes are TRBV6-1 and TRBJ2-1, with TRBD2 matching over 8 bases. V shed 7 bases and J 0 bases; nucleotides not matched to a gene: 2. This CDR3 spans 14 amino acids. Germline values: CDR1 MNHNS, CDR2 SASEGT. CDR3 region: CASKAGDSYNEQFF. The CDR3, as DNA: TGTGCCAGCAAAGCGGGAGACTCCTACAATGAGCAGTTCTTC.

V gene TRBV11-2 combines with J gene TRBJ2-3; 9 bases match TRBD1. This CDR3 is 15 amino acids long. Looked up from germline, CDR1 is SGHAT and CDR2 is FQNNGV. After removal of 3 bases from V and 5 bases from J, the junction contained 6 bases not matched to a gene. In DNA, the CDR3 is TGTGCCAGCAGCTTGCGGGACAGGGCTAGAGATACGCAGTATTTT. It encodes CASSLRDRARDTQYF.

The rearrangement joins TRBV7-9 to TRBJ2-7, with a tentative D call TRBD1 (6 bases). The CDR3 has 14 residues. The germline gives CDR1 SEHNR, CDR2 FQNEAQ (reference sequence). V lost 5 bases and J lost 0, with 11 bases in between. The CDR3 nucleotides are TGTGCCAGCAGCGAGGACAGCAGCTCCTACGAGCAGTACTTC. Its protein product is CASSEDSSSYEQYF.